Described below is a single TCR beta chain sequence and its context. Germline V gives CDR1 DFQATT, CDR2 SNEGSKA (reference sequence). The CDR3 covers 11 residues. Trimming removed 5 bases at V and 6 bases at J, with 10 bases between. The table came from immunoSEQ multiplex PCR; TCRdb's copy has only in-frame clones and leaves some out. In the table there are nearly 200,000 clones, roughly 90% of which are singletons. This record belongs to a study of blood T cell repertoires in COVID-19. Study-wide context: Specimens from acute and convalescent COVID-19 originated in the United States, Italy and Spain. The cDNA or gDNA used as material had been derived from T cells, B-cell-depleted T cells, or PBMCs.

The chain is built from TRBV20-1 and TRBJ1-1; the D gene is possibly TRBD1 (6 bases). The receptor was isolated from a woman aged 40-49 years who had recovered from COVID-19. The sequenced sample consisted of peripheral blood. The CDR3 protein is CSAPGHPEAFF. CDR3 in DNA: TGCAGTGCTCCGGGACACCCTGAAGCTTTCTTT.